Presented here are 32 T cell receptor beta chains from one specimen sequenced in a study of T cell repertoires in cytomegalovirus infection. Their antigens are not known. TCRdb reprocessed the reads via MiXCR and lists one record per CDR3 protein. The sample lists some 940,000 distinct CDR3 sequences, around 30% occurring once. This sample comprised cultured CD8+ T cells from PBMCs, obtained from culture after CMV antigen stimulation. The receptors originated from a human donor in good health (CMV status not recorded). Some clones in this sample may be carry-over from other donors' samples.

The rearrangement links TRBV5-1 to TRBJ2-6, with D perhaps given as TRBD1 or TRBD2 (5 bases each). The CDR3 has 16 residues. Germline assignment: CDR1 SGHRS and CDR2 YFSETQ. V lost 6 bases and J 2 bases, leaving 15 bases between the germline ends. CDR3 bases: TGCGCCAGCAAGAGCGGCGAAGGGGCTGGGGCCAACGTCCTGACTTTC. It encodes CASKSGEGAGANVLTF.

This chain links TRBV6-2 or TRBV6-3 with TRBJ2-1; the D gene is possibly TRBD1 (6 bases). The V gene's germline CDR1 is MNHEY and CDR2 SVGEGT. The CDR3 loop spans 14 amino acids. The V end was cut by 6 bases, the J end by 8 bases, with 17 bases between. The CDR3 here is CASSYSLQGDEQFF. The CDR3 DNA follows: TGTGCCAGCAGCTATTCACTACAGGGCGATGAGCAGTTCTTC.

This chain links TRBV27 with TRBJ2-7; tentatively, D is TRBD2 (5 bases). CDR1 MNHEY and CDR2 SMNVEV come from the germline V gene (reference sequence). This CDR3 spans 13 amino acids. With 7 bases removed from V and 1 base from J, the gap between germline ends came to 11 bases. The CDR3 loop reads CASIGGESYEQYV. In DNA form, the CDR3 reads TGTGCCAGCATAGGAGGCGAGTCCTACGAGCAGTACGTC.

The chain is built from TRBV4-1 and TRBJ1-4; 12 bases are shared with TRBD1. V lost 5 bases and J lost 5; bases outside the gene matches: 9. This CDR3 has 17 residues. Germline CDR1 reads MGHRA; CDR2 reads YSYEKL. The CDR3 DNA reads as TGCGCCAGCAGCTCCGGGACAGGGGGCGGCGGGAATGAAAAACTGTTTTTT. This translates into CASSSGTGGGGNEKLFF.

The gene calls are TRBV3-1 and TRBJ2-2, with a weak D call TRBD2 (5 bases). Trimming left V 0 bases short and J 6 bases short, with 8 bases between. The germline CDR1 and CDR2 sequences are LGHDT and YNNKEL (reference sequence). This CDR3 is built from 14 residues. CDR3 in amino acids: CASSQEGLAGELFF. The CDR3 DNA reads as TGTGCCAGCAGCCAAGAAGGACTCGCCGGGGAGCTGTTTTTT.

The chain is built from TRBV27 and TRBJ2-5; tentative D call: TRBD1 (6 bases). Between the trimmed V and J ends, which lost 10 bases and 1 base, there was a span of 13 bases. The CDR3 covers 13 residues. Germline-derived CDR1 and CDR2 are MNHEY and SMNVEV (reference sequence). The CDR3 sequence: CATSRRGQETQYF. The CDR3 DNA reads as TGTGCCACCTCGCGCAGGGGCCAAGAGACCCAGTACTTC.

This chain uses TRBV27 with TRBJ2-1, with 7 bases lining up with TRBD1. Germline CDR1 is MNHEY and CDR2 is SMNVEV (reference sequence). With V trimmed by 4 bases and J by 13 bases, 4 bases remained unmatched. The CDR3 loop spans 11 amino acids. Here the CDR3 reads CASSSDRAQFF. The CDR3 DNA follows: TGTGCCAGCAGTTCCGACAGGGCCCAGTTCTTC.

This clonotype was detected a few times. The V and J genes are TRBV6-5 and TRBJ2-7; 7 bases fit TRBD1. This CDR3 is 14 amino acids long. V trimming: 2 bases; J trimming: 6 bases; junction bases outside the gene matches: 7. The germline V gene has CDR1 MNHEY and CDR2 SVGAGI. CDR3 in amino acids: CASSYEQGNGEQYF. As DNA, the CDR3 is TGTGCCAGCAGTTACGAACAGGGGAATGGCGAGCAGTACTTC.

Points on this clonotype: The junction does not match germline at one end; this may be a read error. The V and J genes are TRBV4-1 and TRBJ1-1; no clear D gene. CDR3 length equals 16 residues. In germline, CDR1 is MGHRA, CDR2 YSYEKL. In nucleotides, the CDR3 is TGTGCCAGCAGCCAAGATCGAGGAGCCCCGAACACTGAAGCTTTCTTT. It yields the protein CASSQDRGAPNTEAFF.

V usage is TRBV7-6 and J usage is TRBJ2-2, with 13 bases aligning to TRBD2. The CDR3 loop spans 19 amino acids. CDR1 is SGHVS, CDR2 FNYEAQ, per germline. Trimming took 6 bases from V and 1 from J; bases not matched to a gene: 11. CDR3 region: CASRRPTSGGALNTGELFF. The CDR3 DNA follows: TGTGCCAGCAGGAGGCCTACTAGCGGGGGGGCCTTGAACACCGGGGAGCTGTTTTTT.

The chain joins TRBV27 to TRBJ1-6, with D perhaps TRBD1 (6 bases). Germline CDR1 and CDR2: MNHEY and SMNVEV (reference sequence). CDR3 length equals 16 residues. The V end was cut by 0 bases, the J end by 9 bases, with 15 bases between. The CDR3 protein is CASSLSMGDRTSPLHF. CDR3 sequence (DNA): TGTGCCAGCAGTTTATCGATGGGCGACAGGACTTCACCCCTCCACTTT.

This clonotype has just a few counts. This chain uses TRBV5-8 with TRBJ2-1; TRBD1 is a possible D gene (5 bases). V was pared by 4 bases and J by 0 bases, with 14 bases between. The CDR3 spans 16 residues. Germline V gene sequence: CDR1 SGHTS, CDR2 YDEGEE. Written as DNA, the CDR3 is TGTGCCAGCAGCCGACAGCCATCTAGCTCCTACAATGAGCAGTTCTTC. Its protein is CASSRQPSSSYNEQFF.

This rearrangement joins TRBV5-6 to TRBJ2-1, with 12 bases identical to TRBD2. CDR1 is SGHDT and CDR2 is YYEEEE in the germline V gene. The CDR3 spans 13 residues. V dropped 4 bases and J dropped 14; count of bases not matched to a gene: 7. CDR3 in DNA: TGTGCCAGCAGCCTGCTAGCGGGGGGGTATAAGTTCTTC. Residues: CASSLLAGGYKFF.

The chain employs TRBV7-6 and TRBJ1-1, with no clear D. Germline assignment: CDR1 SGHVS and CDR2 FNYEAQ. This CDR3 has 13 amino acids. V was trimmed by 5 bases and J by 4 bases, leaving 11 bases between them. The CDR3 nucleotides are TGTGCCAGCAGCCAGAGGACCCTCACTGAAGCTTTCTTT. Translating gives CASSQRTLTEAFF.

The table lists this clonotype with a few counts. The V gene is TRBV7-9, the J gene TRBJ2-2; 9 bases align to TRBD1. Germline CDR1 reads SEHNR; CDR2 reads FQNEAQ (reference sequence). V was pared by 6 bases and J by 4 bases, with 12 bases of the junction left unmatched. CDR3 size: 17 residues. The DNA of the CDR3 is TGTGCCAGCAGACACCCCGAACAGGGGGCCAGCACCGGGGAGCTGTTTTTT. It translates to CASRHPEQGASTGELFF.

The V gene is TRBV6-1, the J gene TRBJ2-1; D is uncertain. The germline CDR1 and CDR2 sequences are MNHNS and SASEGT. The ends were cut back, 8 bases at V and 8 bases at J, with 13 bases in the middle. The CDR3 covers 12 residues. CDR3 amino acids: CASGVGFHEQFF. The CDR3 bases are TGTGCCAGCGGGGTAGGGTTCCATGAGCAGTTCTTC.

The sample holds many counts of this clonotype. The V call is TRBV7-2, the J call TRBJ2-7, with 8 bases matching TRBD2. V gave up 5 bases and J gave up 3 bases; unmatched junction bases: 3. This CDR3 has 13 residues. CDR1 is SGHTA and CDR2 is FQGNSA in the germline V gene. The CDR3 nucleotides are TGTGCCAGCAGCAGTACTAGCGGCTACGAGCAGTACGTC. Amino acid sequence: CASSSTSGYEQYV.

This clonotype appeared a few times. The V and J genes are TRBV27 and TRBJ1-5, with unresolved D. V was trimmed by 5 bases and J by 11 bases, leaving 16 bases between them. CDR3 size: 13 residues. CDR1 is MNHEY and CDR2 is SMNVEV in the germline V gene (reference sequence). Here the CDR3 reads CASSPQETQAQHF. CDR3 nucleotides: TGTGCCAGCAGTCCCCAAGAGACCCAAGCCCAGCATTTT.

This clonotype was recorded many times. The V call is TRBV24-1, the J call TRBJ2-1; 9 nucleotides match TRBD1. Germline trimming cut 3 bases from V and 3 bases from J; bases unmatched to any gene: 2. Germline-derived CDR1 and CDR2 are KGHDR and SFDVKD. The length of the CDR3 is 15 residues. The CDR3 DNA sequence: TGTGCCACCAGTGATCCGGGACAGGGCTACAATGAGCAGTTCTTC. Protein: CATSDPGQGYNEQFF.

V gene TRBV11-2 combines with J gene TRBJ1-2; tentatively, D is TRBD1 (5 bases). The ends were cut back, 3 bases at V and 3 bases at J, with 17 bases in the middle. This CDR3 comprises 16 residues. Germline CDR1 and CDR2: SGHAT and FQNNGV. The CDR3 sequence is CASSLLLVGTHYGYTF. The DNA of the CDR3 is TGTGCCAGCAGCTTGTTACTCGTCGGGACTCACTATGGCTACACCTTC.

Of note for this clonotype: A read error may produce the germline difference seen at one junction end. The chain couples TRBV19 to TRBJ2-5, with D perhaps matching TRBD1 or TRBD2 (5 bases each). This CDR3 region has 12 residues. Germline V gene lookup returns CDR1 LNHDA and CDR2 SQIVND (reference sequence). The CDR3 is CVSRDLAETQYF. CDR3 DNA: TGTGTCAGTAGGGACCTAGCAGAGACCCAGTACTTC.

The chain uses TRBV4-1 and TRBJ2-2; no firm D call. CDR1 is MGHRA and CDR2 is YSYEKL in the germline V gene. This CDR3 is 17 amino acids long. V was cut by 0 bases and J by 2 bases, with 13 bases left in between. CDR3 nucleotides: TGCGCCAGCAGCCAAGAAGATTTCGGAATAAACACCGGGGAGCTGTTTTTT. Translation gives CASSQEDFGINTGELFF.

This clonotype was detected only a few times. The chain has TRBV15 and TRBJ2-3, with D maybe TRBD1 (5 bases). Germline assignment: CDR1 LNHNV and CDR2 YYDKDF (reference sequence). This CDR3 is built from 14 residues. V lost 0 bases to trimming and J lost 1 base, with 5 bases between them. The CDR3 reads CATSREGGTDTQYF. Written as DNA, the CDR3 is TGTGCCACCAGCAGAGAAGGGGGCACAGATACGCAGTATTTT.

The rearrangement links TRBV7-9 to TRBJ2-1; TRBD1 agrees at 9 bases. Germline CDR1 reads SEHNR; CDR2 reads FQNEAQ (reference sequence). V was clipped by 4 bases and J by 0 bases; unmatched bases: 10. CDR3 length: 18 residues. CDR3 region: CASSSTDRGESSYNEQFF. For the CDR3, the DNA is TGTGCCAGCAGCTCTACGGACAGGGGCGAAAGCTCCTACAATGAGCAGTTCTTC.

This clonotype has more than one count but fewer than ten. The chain uses TRBV12-3 or TRBV12-4 and TRBJ1-4; no reliable D call. V gave up 3 bases and J gave up 8 bases, with 16 bases separating them. CDR3 length: 15 residues. CDR3 loop: CASSLRQAMWEKLFF. CDR3 nucleotide sequence: TGTGCCAGCAGTTTGAGACAAGCGATGTGGGAAAAACTGTTTTTT.

This clonotype was seen repeatedly, ten times or more. The rearrangement links TRBV7-2 to TRBJ1-1; D gene unclear. This CDR3 comprises 14 residues. Germline CDR1 and CDR2: SGHTA and FQGNSA. The germline V and J ends were trimmed by 3 bases and 2 bases, with 10 bases remaining between them. CDR3 sequence: CASSFSIVNTEAFF. The CDR3, as DNA: TGTGCCAGCAGCTTTTCGATTGTTAACACTGAAGCTTTCTTT. Full variable domain (remainder filled in from reference TRBV7-2 and TRBJ1-1): GAGVSQSPSNKVTEKGKDVELRCDPISGHTALYWYRQSLGQGLEFLIYFQGNSAPDKSGLPSDRFSAERTGGSVSTLTIQRTQQEDSAVYLCASSFSIVNTEAFFGQGTRLTVV.

V gene TRBV28 combines with J gene TRBJ1-3; no clear D. Germline assignment: CDR1 MDHEN and CDR2 SYDVKM. The CDR3 spans 17 residues. V was clipped by 4 bases and J by 1 base, with 17 bases between them. As DNA, the CDR3 is TGTGCCAGCAGTTCCCGTAGAGGTTTCAAATCTGGAAACACCATATATTTT. The encoded protein is CASSSRRGFKSGNTIYF.

This clonotype was seen many times. The CDR3: CASSPRPDGSYEQYF. The CDR3 DNA reads TGTGCCAGCAGCCCCCGGCCGGACGGTTCCTACGAGCAGTACTTC. The chain is built from TRBV7-8 and TRBJ2-7, with D unresolved. V was clipped by 5 bases and J by 1 base, with 15 bases between them. Germline values: CDR1 SGHVS, CDR2 FQNEAQ. The length of the CDR3 is 15 residues.

Comments on this clonotype: At one of its ends the junction is not consistent with the germline gene, which may arise from a read error. V gene TRBV27 combines with J gene TRBJ1-2; D is undetermined. Germline V gives CDR1 MNHEY, CDR2 SMNVEV (reference sequence). This CDR3 is built from 12 residues. The CDR3 loop is CASSLGGYGYAF. CDR3 nucleotides: TGTGCCAGCAGTTTGGGAGGCTATGGCTACGCCTTC.

This clonotype was counted once. This chain uses TRBV6-2 or TRBV6-3 with TRBJ2-2; perhaps D is TRBD1 or TRBD2 (5 bases each). V was pared by 4 bases and J by 9 bases, with 18 bases between. CDR1 is MNHEY, CDR2 SVGEGT, per germline. The CDR3 extends over 15 amino acids. DNA of the CDR3: TGTGCCAGCAGTTCCCTTCGCATCAGGGACCGGGAGCTGTTTTTT. Its translation: CASSSLRIRDRELFF.

This clonotype was seen a few times. V usage is TRBV24-1 and J usage is TRBJ2-3; D ambiguous. The ends were cut back, 1 base at V and 4 bases at J, with 2 bases in the middle. The CDR3 is made up of 12 amino acids. The germline V gene has CDR1 KGHDR and CDR2 SFDVKD. The CDR3 loop reads CATSDFSDTQYF. The CDR3 DNA is TGTGCCACCAGTGATTTCTCAGATACGCAGTATTTT.

The sample holds a few counts of this clonotype. The V call is TRBV6-2 or TRBV6-3, the J call TRBJ1-5; D possibly corresponds to TRBD1 (6 bases). The CDR3 contains 16 residues. From germline, CDR1 is MNHEY and CDR2 SVGEGT. Trimming cost V 0 bases and J 7 bases, with 16 bases left between them. The CDR3 spells CASSYSSGVLRQPQHF. The CDR3 nucleotides are TGTGCCAGCAGTTACTCATCAGGGGTTTTAAGGCAGCCCCAGCATTTT.